The 8 T cell receptor beta chains below come from one sample, sequenced in a study of blood T cell repertoires in COVID-19. The method was immunoSEQ multiplex PCR; TCRdb's version includes in-frame clones alone and lacks a portion of them. The data show about 280,000 clones, with more than 75% seen just once and approximately 2% held by the top ten. The sequenced material came from peripheral blood. All receptors derive from a woman aged 25 to 39 who had recovered from COVID-19.

The rearrangement links TRBV19 to TRBJ2-6; D unresolved. V shed 6 bases and J shed 0 bases, with 18 bases lying between them. The V gene's germline CDR1 is LNHDA and CDR2 SQIVND (reference sequence). This CDR3 contains 18 residues. The CDR3 protein is CASRKPGQSLSGANVLTF. The CDR3 coding sequence is TGTGCCAGTAGAAAACCGGGTCAGAGCCTCTCTGGGGCCAACGTCCTGACTTTC.

In the case of this clone: A junction boundary mismatches the germline segment, possibly from a read error. The J gene is TRBJ1-4, the V gene TRBV7-7; a weak D match, TRBD1 (6 bases). The CDR3 has 13 amino acids. The germline gives CDR1 SSHAT, CDR2 FNYEAQ (reference sequence). The CDR3 spells CASSLDGGEKLFF. The CDR3 DNA is TGTGCTAGCAGCTTAGATGGGGGCGAAAAACTGTTTTTT.

In its sample, this clone was seen once. The rearrangement links TRBV5-8 to TRBJ1-2; D is undetermined. CDR3 size: 17 residues. Trimming shortened V by 5 bases and J by 5 bases, and 25 bases separated the two germline ends. Germline V gene data show CDR1 as SGHTS and CDR2 as YDEGEE. The CDR3 loop is CASRHAAADLHDYGYTF. As DNA, the CDR3 is TGTGCCAGCAGGCACGCGGCGGCAGATCTGCATGATTATGGCTACACCTTC.

The rearrangement links TRBV4-3 to TRBJ2-1; D possibly corresponds to TRBD2 (6 bases). Germline CDR1 is LGHNA and CDR2 is YSLEER. The length of the CDR3 is 16 residues. Trimming took off 1 base at V and 3 bases at J, with 13 bases between the two ends. CDR3 nucleotide sequence: TGCGCCAGCAGCCAAGGGGATGGCGGGAACTACAATGAGCAGTTCTTC. Protein: CASSQGDGGNYNEQFF.

This chain connects TRBV29-1 to TRBJ2-4; 7 bases agree with TRBD1. V trimming: 4 bases; J trimming: 0 bases; junction bases outside the gene matches: 3. The CDR3 is made up of 14 amino acids. The germline CDR1 and CDR2 sequences are SQVTM and ANQGSEA. The CDR3, as DNA: TGCAGCGTTGTTCAGGGGGTAGCCAAAAACATTCAGTACTTC. Protein product: CSVVQGVAKNIQYF.

The V call is TRBV7-9, the J call TRBJ2-1; the match to TRBD2 covers 7 bases. Germline lookup yields CDR1 SEHNR and CDR2 FQNEAQ (reference sequence). With V trimmed by 2 bases and J by 7 bases, 8 bases remained unmatched. CDR3 size: 15 residues. The CDR3 here is CASSLWVSGLNEQFF. The CDR3 DNA reads as TGTGCCAGCAGCTTATGGGTTAGCGGGTTGAATGAGCAGTTCTTC.

The gene calls are TRBV18 and TRBJ1-5; D is undetermined. The germline gives CDR1 KGHSH, CDR2 LQKENI. The V end lost 10 bases, the J end lost 0 bases, and 19 bases lay between the germline ends. This CDR3 contains 16 residues. The CDR3 reads CATLLSTVLSNQPQHF. DNA for the CDR3: TGTGCCACCCTCCTTTCCACGGTACTTAGCAATCAGCCCCAGCATTTT.

The genes are TRBV5-6 and TRBJ1-1; D may be TRBD1 (5 bases). Germline-derived CDR1 and CDR2 are SGHDT and YYEEEE. This CDR3 spans 13 amino acids. V gave up 0 bases and J gave up 8 bases, with 11 bases separating them. CDR3 coding DNA: TGTGCCAGCAGCTTGGGGGCAGGGAAGGAAGCTTTCTTT. This encodes CASSLGAGKEAFF.